The source of this T cell receptor (beta chain) is a study of shared clonotypes between healthy human individuals. Generated by immunoSEQ multiplex PCR, the TCRdb table keeps only in-frame clones and is missing some. Among some 1,900,000 clones listed, over 85% were seen once. Naive CD8 cells comprised CD45RO-negative, CCR7-positively selected cells, excluding terminally differentiated effector memory CD45RA+ cells. Germline-derived CDR1 and CDR2 are SGHNT and YENEEA. This CDR3 spans 16 amino acids. V was pared by 2 bases and J by 4 bases, with 6 bases of the junction left unmatched. The V call is TRBV11-3, the J call TRBJ2-2; 8 bases agree with TRBD2. The sequence derives from a man between 18 and 29 years old in good health. Source material: naive CD8+ T cells sorted from blood. CDR3 nucleotide sequence: TGTGCCAGCAGCTTAACGGGCGGGGGGCGCACCGGGGAGCTGTTTTTT. Protein sequence: CASSLTGGGRTGELFF.